What follows are 23 T cell receptor beta chains derived from one specimen sequenced in a study of blood T cells in healthy people across ages. The use of a sample-barcoded 5' primer and a J-beta primer mix characterized a second PCR of roughly 6 to 11 cycles. TCRdb independently ran MiXCR on the 5' RACE reads; one entry per CDR3 protein. The sample records fewer than 900,000 distinct CDR3 sequences, about 36% being singletons. Sequencing was done on a sample of blood. Receptor source: a man aged 18 to 30 in good health.

This chain uses TRBV29-1 with TRBJ1-1; 9 bases are a match to TRBD1. The CDR3 extends over 11 amino acids. Germline V CDR1 and CDR2: SQVTM, ANQGSEA. V lost 4 bases, J lost 10 bases, and 4 bases stayed unmatched. Written as DNA, the CDR3 is TGCAGCGTTGGTCCGGGACAGGGAGCTTTCTTT. Translating it yields CSVGPGQGAFF.

This clonotype was counted only a few times. The chain uses TRBV13 and TRBJ2-1, with 7 bases aligning to TRBD1. The CDR3 length is 15 residues. Germline V CDR1 and CDR2: PRHDT, FYEKMQ (reference sequence). The V segment lost 5 bases and the J segment 8 bases; nucleotides outside the gene matches: 12. The CDR3 nucleotides read TGTGCCAGCAGCCGAGGGACAGCCACTTGGGATGAGCAGTTCTTC. Translating it yields CASSRGTATWDEQFF.

In the case of this clonotype: A much larger clone differs from this one at a single base, so this may be a read error. The gene calls are TRBV7-2 and TRBJ2-3, with D uncertain. Germline V gene sequence: CDR1 SGHTA, CDR2 FQGNSA. V dropped 1 base and J dropped 5 bases, with 13 bases sitting between them. The CDR3 consists of 15 residues. The CDR3 sequence is CASSLVGGYIDTQYF. CDR3 in DNA: TGTGCCAGCAGCTTAGTTGGCGGATACATAGATACGCAGTATTTT.

V is TRBV9 and J is TRBJ2-7; the match to TRBD2 covers 9 bases. J gave up 7 bases and V 4 bases, and 12 bases lay outside the gene matches. The CDR3 runs 15 residues. The germline CDR1 and CDR2 sequences are SGDLS and YYNGEE. CDR3 sequence: CASSHSGGNYNEQYF. CDR3 nucleotide sequence: TGTGCCAGCAGCCACAGCGGGGGGAACTACAATGAGCAGTACTTC. Supplemented by reference TRBV9 and TRBJ2-7, the full variable domain reads DSGVTQTPKHLITATGQRVTLRCSPRSGDLSVYWYQQSLDQGLQFLIQYYNGEERAKGNILERFSAQQFPDLHSELNLSSLELGDSALYFCASSHSGGNYNEQYFGPGTRLTVT.

This clonotype appeared a few times. A read error may produce the germline difference seen at one junction end. The CDR3 nucleotides are TGTGCCATCAGTGAGTCTGTGGGCGGACTGAACTACGAGCGGTACTTC. Its translation: CAISESVGGLNYERYF. The chain couples TRBV10-3 to TRBJ2-7, with D possibly TRBD2 on 5 matching bases. Germline CDR1 ENHRY, CDR2 SYGVKD. CDR3 length equals 16 residues.

This chain links TRBV12-3 or TRBV12-4 with TRBJ2-5; TRBD1 agrees at 9 bases. After removal of 6 bases from V and 11 bases from J, the junction contained 4 bases not matched to a gene. CDR3 length: 11 amino acids. Written as DNA, the CDR3 is TGTGCCAGCAGGAGGACAGGGGAGCAGTACTTC. Its translation is CASRRTGEQYF.

Ten or more counts support this clonotype. The chain couples TRBV5-1 to TRBJ2-1; D ambiguous. Germline V CDR1 and CDR2: SGHRS, YFSETQ. CDR3 length: 14 amino acids. Trimming cost V 8 bases and J 2 bases, with 14 bases left between them. The CDR3 here is CASTGRSPYNEQFF. CDR3 nucleotides: TGCGCCAGTACTGGACGGAGCCCCTACAATGAGCAGTTCTTC.

This clonotype showed up just a few times. The V and J genes are TRBV2 and TRBJ2-7, with a tentative D call TRBD2 (5 bases). This CDR3 has 14 amino acids. Germline V lookup: CDR1 SNHLY, CDR2 FYNNEI. V was pared by 0 bases and J by 3 bases, with 9 bases between. DNA for the CDR3: TGTGCCAGCAGTGAAGCGTCCAGCGGCTACGAGCAGTACTTC. This sequence encodes CASSEASSGYEQYF.

A few counts support this clonotype. This chain links TRBV20-1 with TRBJ2-3, with a weak D call TRBD1 (6 bases). In germline, CDR1 is DFQATT, CDR2 SNEGSKA (reference sequence). This CDR3 has 13 residues. CDR3 nucleotide sequence: TGCAGCCAACTAGACAGGAACACAGATACGCAGTATTTT. It specifies CSQLDRNTDTQYF.

This chain uses TRBV9 with TRBJ2-3; D uncertain. Trimming took 5 bases from V and 0 from J, leaving 10 bases between them. This CDR3 region has 14 residues. The germline V gene encodes CDR1 SGDLS and CDR2 YYNGEE. CDR3 in amino acids: CASSFSVSTDTQYF. The DNA of the CDR3 is TGTGCCAGCAGTTTCAGCGTTAGCACAGATACGCAGTATTTT.

The chain is built from TRBV6-5 and TRBJ2-3, with D possibly TRBD1 on 6 matching bases. V lost 5 bases to trimming and J lost 5 bases, with 20 bases between them. This CDR3 has 16 amino acids. Germline CDR1 is MNHEY and CDR2 is SVGAGI. The CDR3 protein is CASSPYREIPRDTQYF. The DNA of the CDR3 is TGTGCCAGCAGTCCCTACAGGGAAATTCCTAGAGATACGCAGTATTTT.

This clonotype was observed a few times. The chain has TRBV5-6 and TRBJ2-3; TRBD1 agrees at 8 bases. V shed 4 bases, J shed 3 bases, and the junction held 13 bases outside the gene matches. Germline lookup yields CDR1 SGHDT and CDR2 YYEEEE. The CDR3 extends over 17 amino acids. The CDR3 DNA reads TGTGCCAGCAGCCCCAGACACAGGGGGAGGAGGACAGATACGCAGTATTTT. It encodes CASSPRHRGRRTDTQYF.

The chain links TRBV9 to TRBJ2-1, with TRBD2 matching 7 bases. The CDR3 extends over 15 amino acids. Germline values: CDR1 SGDLS, CDR2 YYNGEE. V shed 0 bases, J shed 4 bases, and the junction held 4 bases outside the gene matches. The CDR3, as DNA: TGTGCCAGCAGCGTAGCCCCGCGGGGGTACAATGAGCAGTTCTTC. Translating it yields CASSVAPRGYNEQFF.

The DNA for the CDR3 is TGTGCCAGCAGTATAAGCGGGGGGCCCTATGCGCAGTATTTT. It encodes CASSISGGPYAQYF. The genes are TRBV6-2 or TRBV6-3 and TRBJ2-3; 9 bases map to TRBD2. The ends lost 5 bases at V and 10 bases at J; junction bases unmatched: 10. The CDR3 is 14 residues long. Germline loops: CDR1 MNHEY, CDR2 SVGEGT.

There are a few counts of this clonotype. This chain uses TRBV6-1 with TRBJ1-2; perhaps TRBD1 as D (5 bases). This CDR3 has 14 amino acids. Trimming shortened V by 1 base and J by 3 bases, and 9 bases separated the two germline ends. Per germline, CDR1 MNHNS and CDR2 SASEGT. The CDR3 region has the DNA TGTGCCAGCAGTGAAGGAGGGGTTGACTATGGCTACACCTTC. It yields the protein CASSEGGVDYGYTF.

This clonotype occurred many times. This chain joins TRBV5-1 and TRBJ2-1, with TRBD2 identical over 8 bases. J gave up 3 bases and V 2 bases, and 13 bases lay outside the gene matches. From germline, CDR1 is SGHRS and CDR2 YFSETQ. The CDR3 extends over 18 amino acids. CDR3 region: CASSFKASGGSYYNEQFF. The CDR3 DNA reads TGCGCCAGCAGCTTTAAGGCCAGCGGGGGATCATACTACAATGAGCAGTTCTTC. The whole variable domain, filled in from reference TRBV5-1 and TRBJ2-1, reads KAGVTQTPRYLIKTRGQQVTLSCSPISGHRSVSWYQQTPGQGLQFLFEYFSETQRNKGNFPGRFSGRQFSNSRSEMNVSTLELGDSALYLCASSFKASGGSYYNEQFFGPGTRLTVL.

This clonotype was detected many times. The rearrangement links TRBV12-3 or TRBV12-4 to TRBJ2-7, with D uncertain. V was cut by 5 bases and J by 2 bases, with 10 bases left in between. This CDR3 has 13 amino acids. Here the CDR3 DNA reads TGTGCCAGCAGTCCTGGCACCACCTACGAGCAGTACTTC. Amino acid sequence: CASSPGTTYEQYF.

This clonotype was recorded at least ten times. This chain joins TRBV12-5 and TRBJ1-2; no firm D call. Germline V gene lookup returns CDR1 LGHNT and CDR2 FRNRAP. The CDR3 totals 16 residues. The ends were cut back, 3 bases at V and 6 bases at J, with 20 bases in the middle. The CDR3 loop reads CASGFYPPREGNGYTF. CDR3 bases: TGTGCTAGTGGTTTTTACCCTCCGAGGGAAGGGAATGGCTACACCTTC.

This chain joins TRBV12-3 or TRBV12-4 and TRBJ1-2; D unclear. V gave up 8 bases and J gave up 5 bases, with 9 bases separating them. CDR3 length: 11 amino acids. The CDR3 region has the DNA TGTGCCAGCTCGCCCCGTTATGGCTACACCTTC. Translation: CASSPRYGYTF.

The J gene is TRBJ1-6, the V gene TRBV20-1, with a tentative D call TRBD1 (5 bases). Germline V gives CDR1 DFQATT, CDR2 SNEGSKA (reference sequence). V dropped 0 bases and J dropped 7 bases, with 19 bases sitting between them. This CDR3 contains 17 residues. CDR3 nucleotide sequence: TGCAGTGCTAGAGATCTTAGGGGACGCGGTCAGAATTCACCCCTCCACTTT. Its protein is CSARDLRGRGQNSPLHF.

There are a few counts of this clonotype. The V call is TRBV9, the J call TRBJ2-5; TRBD1 aligns across 7 bases. CDR1 is SGDLS, CDR2 YYNGEE, per germline. Germline trimming cut 4 bases from V and 5 bases from J; bases unmatched to any gene: 14. This CDR3 has 16 residues. The CDR3 sequence is CASSPYLQGMGETQYF. CDR3 DNA: TGTGCCAGCAGCCCATACCTACAGGGGATGGGGGAGACCCAGTACTTC.

The chain employs TRBV25-1 and TRBJ2-1, with 8 bases that match TRBD2. Trimming at V came to 4 bases and at J to 9 bases, leaving 11 bases not matched to a gene. The germline V gene has CDR1 MGHDK and CDR2 SYGVNS. The CDR3 sequence is 15 residues long. For the CDR3, the DNA is TGTGCCAGCAGTGCCAGGATGGCGGGGGGACGTGAGCAGTTCTTC. This sequence encodes CASSARMAGGREQFF.

This clonotype was seen more than once but under ten times. This chain links TRBV20-1 with TRBJ1-5; D might be TRBD1 (5 bases). V gave up 0 bases and J gave up 2 bases, with 14 bases separating them. CDR1 and CDR2 (germline): DFQATT, SNEGSKA (reference sequence). The CDR3 has 16 amino acids. CDR3 sequence (DNA): TGCAGTGCTAGAGATAGGGGAGGGAATGGCAATCAGCCCCAGCATTTT. It is translated as CSARDRGGNGNQPQHF.